A single sample is the source of the 14 T cell receptor beta chains below, sequenced in a study of blood T cell repertoires in COVID-19. Clones were read by immunoSEQ multiplex PCR, and TCRdb kept only the in-frame ones, dropping some. The sample carries 250,000 or so clones, approximately 90% recorded once. The sample taken for sequencing was PBMCs or T cells enriched from blood (not recorded which). The receptor source for this set is a man between 40 and 49 years old who had been exposed to COVID-19.

This chain connects TRBV25-1 to TRBJ2-1, with D possibly being TRBD1 (5 bases). Germline CDR1 reads MGHDK; CDR2 reads SYGVNS. The CDR3 covers 14 residues. V lost 3 bases and J 4 bases, leaving 10 bases between the germline ends. Here the CDR3 reads CASSETAFYNEQFF. In DNA form, the CDR3 reads TGTGCCAGCAGTGAGACAGCCTTTTACAATGAGCAGTTCTTC. The whole variable domain, filled in from reference TRBV25-1 and TRBJ2-1, reads EADIYQTPRYLVIGTGKKITLECSQTMGHDKMYWYQQDPGMELHLIHYSYGVNSTEKGDLSSESTVSRIRTEHFPLTLESARPSHTSQYLCASSETAFYNEQFFGPGTRLTVL.

The chain carries TRBV3-1 (or the pseudogene TRBV3-2) and TRBJ2-7; 7 positions agree with TRBD2. Losses at the gene ends were 5 bases for V and 3 bases for J; bases not matched to a gene: 16. CDR3 size: 17 residues. Germline V lookup: CDR1 LGHDT, CDR2 YNNKEL (reference sequence). CDR3 bases: TGTGCCAGCAGCAACCGCGGGACTAAAATCGGGAACTACGAGCAGTACTTC. Protein sequence: CASSNRGTKIGNYEQYF.

This clone occurred a few times. CDR3 in amino acids: CASSSDVSRVYGYTF. The CDR3 DNA reads as TGTGCCAGCAGTTCCGATGTATCCAGGGTTTATGGCTACACCTTC. V usage is TRBV6-5 and J usage is TRBJ1-2; the D gene is possibly TRBD1 (5 bases). Germline V gene data show CDR1 as MNHEY and CDR2 as SVGAGI. V shed 4 bases and J shed 5 bases, with 17 bases lying between them. The CDR3 extends over 15 amino acids.

The chain joins TRBV5-1 to TRBJ1-2; D call uncertain. The CDR3 has 14 amino acids. CDR1 and CDR2 (germline): SGHRS, YFSETQ. V dropped 0 bases and J dropped 0 bases, with 6 bases sitting between them. CDR3 in amino acids: CASSLERSNYGYTF. CDR3 bases: TGCGCCAGCAGCTTGGAGCGATCTAACTATGGCTACACCTTC. Variable domain in full (rest from reference TRBV5-1 and TRBJ1-2): KAGVTQTPRYLIKTRGQQVTLSCSPISGHRSVSWYQQTPGQGLQFLFEYFSETQRNKGNFPGRFSGRQFSNSRSEMNVSTLELGDSALYLCASSLERSNYGYTFGSGTRLTVV.

This CDR3 reads CAWRGGGGRGDTQYF. The CDR3 DNA sequence: TGTGCCTGGAGAGGGGGAGGGGGTCGGGGAGATACGCAGTATTTT. This chain uses TRBV30 with TRBJ2-3, with D perhaps TRBD2 (7 bases). This CDR3 spans 15 amino acids. Trimming removed 3 bases from V and 5 bases from J, with 18 bases in between. Germline V gene sequence: CDR1 GTSNPN, CDR2 SVGIG (reference sequence).

This chain uses TRBV7-2 with TRBJ1-3; 7 nucleotides align to TRBD1. The ends lost 7 bases at V and 0 bases at J; junction bases unmatched: 6. The CDR3 is 15 amino acids. In germline, CDR1 is SGHTA, CDR2 FQGNSA. This chain's CDR3 is CASTHTGVSGNTIYF. CDR3 nucleotides: TGTGCCAGCACCCATACAGGGGTCTCTGGAAACACCATATATTTT.

The chain recombines TRBV30 with TRBJ2-7; 9 bases align to TRBD1. The germline V gene has CDR1 GTSNPN and CDR2 SVGIG (reference sequence). V shed 7 bases and J 4 bases; nucleotides not matched to a gene: 8. This CDR3 comprises 13 residues. The CDR3 bases are TGTGCCTCAACCCCGGGACAGGGATACGAGCAGTACTTC. Its translation is CASTPGQGYEQYF.

The rearrangement joins TRBV28 to TRBJ1-4, with D possibly TRBD1 on 5 matching bases. CDR1 and CDR2 from the germline V gene are MDHEN and SYDVKM. Trimming stripped 6 bases from V and 0 bases from J, with 8 bases between. This CDR3 contains 14 residues. CDR3 residues: CASRGPATNEKLFF. CDR3 sequence (DNA): TGTGCCAGCAGGGGGCCAGCAACTAATGAAAAACTGTTTTTT.

In this sample, this clone turned up a few times. The genes are TRBV19 and TRBJ2-7; D gene ambiguous. V lost 2 bases, J lost 4 bases, and 30 bases lay in between. The CDR3 spans 20 residues. Germline loops: CDR1 LNHDA, CDR2 SQIVND (reference sequence). DNA for the CDR3: TGTGCCAGTAGTATATACGGCGGCCAAACGGAATCAGATGTAATTTACGAGCAGTACTTC. This sequence encodes CASSIYGGQTESDVIYEQYF.

The V call is TRBV4-3, the J call TRBJ1-2; the D gene is possibly TRBD1 (5 bases). The CDR3 sequence is 16 residues long. CDR1 is LGHNA, CDR2 YSLEER, per germline. The V end lost 0 bases, the J end lost 7 bases, and 18 bases lay between the germline ends. The CDR3 here is CASSQDLLTAFFGYTF. The CDR3 nucleotides read TGCGCCAGCAGCCAAGATCTTTTGACAGCTTTTTTTGGCTACACCTTC.

This clone has only a few counts. Different DNA sequences within this sample yield the same CDR3. The CDR3 loop is CAISTDRGKQPQHF. Written as DNA, the CDR3 is TGTGCCATCAGTACAGACAGGGGAAAACAGCCCCAGCATTTT. The chain has TRBV10-3 and TRBJ1-5; 8 positions match TRBD1. The CDR3 runs 14 residues. Unmatched junction bases numbered 7, after V lost 5 bases and J lost 7 bases. Germline lookup yields CDR1 ENHRY and CDR2 SYGVKD.

The chain joins TRBV3-1 (or the pseudogene TRBV3-2) to TRBJ1-5; D perhaps matches TRBD1 (6 bases). The V gene lost 0 bases and the J gene lost 8 bases, with 14 bases spanning the gap. CDR1 and CDR2 (germline): LGHDT, YNNKEL (reference sequence). This CDR3 spans 15 amino acids. CDR3 sequence: CASSQDLPGDEPQHF. The CDR3 region has the DNA TGTGCCAGCAGCCAAGATCTTCCAGGGGATGAGCCCCAGCATTTT.

The chain has TRBV7-6 and TRBJ2-5; the D gene is possibly TRBD2 (5 bases). The CDR3 spans 14 residues. V lost 3 bases, J lost 2 bases, and 10 bases lay in between. CDR1 is SGHVS and CDR2 is FNYEAQ in the germline V gene. The CDR3 protein is CASSFTGSQETQYF. CDR3 in DNA: TGTGCCAGCAGCTTCACGGGGTCTCAAGAGACCCAGTACTTC.

The chain uses TRBV19 and TRBJ2-5; 7 bases match TRBD2. J was trimmed by 5 bases and V by 10 bases; bases with no gene match: 19. The CDR3 consists of 16 residues. Germline V gives CDR1 LNHDA, CDR2 SQIVND (reference sequence). Here the CDR3 reads CATSAGGRVSGETQYF. The CDR3 nucleotides are TGTGCCACCTCGGCAGGTGGGAGGGTATCGGGGGAGACCCAGTACTTC.